A single sample is the source of the 24 T cell receptor beta chains below, sequenced in a study of metastatic and nonmetastatic thyroid tumors. All patients were untreated before thyroid surgery. MiXCR reprocessed the PCR reads for TCRdb. The repertoire holds roughly 75,000 clones, around 12% seen once, with roughly 10% in the top ten. The sequencing input was tumor tissue. The source of these receptors is a female donor with papillary thyroid cancer or a benign thyroid nodule (not recorded which). Some clones in this sample may be carry-over from other donors' samples.

The sample holds many counts of this clone. This chain joins TRBV2 and TRBJ1-2; no firm D call. The CDR3 is made up of 15 amino acids. Germline assignment: CDR1 SNHLY and CDR2 FYNNEI. Trimming stripped 2 bases from V and 3 bases from J, with 13 bases between. The CDR3 nucleotides are TGTGCCAGCAGTGAAAGGAACAGTTTGGACTATGGCTACACCTTC. It specifies CASSERNSLDYGYTF.

This clone was recorded at least ten times. The chain carries TRBV20-1 and TRBJ2-1; 12 bases are a match to TRBD2. Germline V gives CDR1 DFQATT, CDR2 SNEGSKA (reference sequence). Trimming took 7 bases from V and 0 from J; bases not matched to a gene: 7. The CDR3 contains 16 residues. The CDR3 region is CSGILAGGLSYNEQFF. The CDR3 DNA reads as TGCAGTGGTATACTAGCGGGAGGTCTCTCCTACAATGAGCAGTTCTTC.

As concerns this clone: This clone may be a read error of a much larger clone one base away. The chain uses TRBV29-1 and TRBJ1-5; a weak D match, TRBD1 (5 bases). This CDR3 region has 13 residues. Looked up from germline, CDR1 is SQVTM and CDR2 is ANQGSEA. V was clipped by 4 bases and J by 2 bases, with 9 bases between them. Written as DNA, the CDR3 is TGCAGCGTTGGGACATGGCGCAATCAGCCCCAGCATTTT. It specifies CSVGTWRNQPQHF. Using reference TRBV29-1 and TRBJ1-5 for the parts outside the CDR3, the full variable domain is SAVISQKPSRDICQRGTSLTIQCQVDSQVTMMFWYRQQPGQSLTLIATANQGSEATYESGFVIDKFPISRPNLTFSTLTVSNMSPEDSSIYLCSVGTWRNQPQHFGDGTRLSIL.

This clone came up many times. This chain uses TRBV5-1 with TRBJ2-3; D ambiguous. Germline V lookup: CDR1 SGHRS, CDR2 YFSETQ. Trimming took off 3 bases at V and 1 base at J, with 3 bases between the two ends. The CDR3 runs to 12 residues. CDR3 DNA sequence: TGCGCCAGCAGCTCCCGCACAGATACGCAGTATTTT. Translating it yields CASSSRTDTQYF.

With regard to this clone: This may stem from a read error, because a much larger clone lies one nucleotide away. The chain is built from TRBV6-5 and TRBJ2-2, with a tentative D call TRBD2 (6 bases). CDR3 size: 13 residues. Germline V lookup: CDR1 MNHEY, CDR2 SVGAGI. CDR3 bases: TGCGTCAGCAGTGACTCGGGGGCCGGGGAGCTGTTTTTT. Translated: CVSSDSGAGELFF.

This clone was counted between two and nine times. This sequence joins TRBV9 and TRBJ2-7; 9 bases align to TRBD1. V lost 3 bases, J lost 5 bases, and 3 bases stayed unmatched. The germline CDR1 and CDR2 sequences are SGDLS and YYNGEE. CDR3 size: 13 residues. The CDR3: CASSETGGDEQYF. As DNA, the CDR3 is TGTGCCAGCAGCGAAACAGGGGGCGACGAGCAGTACTTC.

This clone came up many times. The rearrangement joins TRBV28 to TRBJ1-2, with D unresolved. Germline values: CDR1 MDHEN, CDR2 SYDVKM. The CDR3 spans 13 residues. Trimming removed 4 bases from V and 8 bases from J, with 14 bases in between. CDR3 loop: CASSYPGSQGYTF. In DNA form, the CDR3 reads TGTGCCAGCAGTTATCCTGGGTCGCAGGGCTACACCTTC.

This clone was seen ten or more times. V and J are TRBV20-1 and TRBJ2-1; 12 bases align to TRBD2. V gave up 1 base and J gave up 0 bases; unmatched junction bases: 7. The CDR3 contains 18 residues. Germline values: CDR1 DFQATT, CDR2 SNEGSKA (reference sequence). CDR3: CSARGGRTSGDSYNEQFF. The CDR3 DNA reads as TGCAGTGCTAGAGGGGGAAGGACTAGCGGGGACTCCTACAATGAGCAGTTCTTC.

This clone was seen ten or more times. The chain joins TRBV20-1 to TRBJ1-5; TRBD1 matches at 12 bases. Looked up from germline, CDR1 is DFQATT and CDR2 is SNEGSKA (reference sequence). The CDR3 spans 17 residues. J lost 0 bases, V lost 1 base, and 4 bases had no gene match. The CDR3 loop is CSARAGTGGVSNQPQHF. The CDR3, as DNA: TGCAGTGCTAGAGCCGGGACAGGGGGCGTTAGCAATCAGCCCCAGCATTTT.

This clone was observed a handful of times. The chain links TRBV10-3 to TRBJ2-1; TRBD2 might be the D (5 bases). Per the germline V gene, CDR1 is ENHRY and CDR2 is SYGVKD. The CDR3 runs to 17 residues. The V gene lost 3 bases and the J gene lost 2 bases, with 17 bases spanning the gap. CDR3 in amino acids: CAISDGGTIGTYNEQFF. DNA of the CDR3: TGTGCCATCAGTGACGGAGGTACTATCGGTACCTACAATGAGCAGTTCTTC.

The table lists this clone with many counts. This sequence joins TRBV29-1 and TRBJ2-7; D gene ambiguous. Germline loops: CDR1 SQVTM, CDR2 ANQGSEA. The CDR3 is made up of 13 amino acids. V dropped 4 bases and J dropped 3 bases, with 13 bases sitting between them. The CDR3 region has the DNA TGCAGCGTTGGGGGTCTACGTCTCTACGAGCAGTACTTC. Translating gives CSVGGLRLYEQYF.

As for this clone: A junction end diverges from the germline sequence, so it may reflect a read error. The chain is built from TRBV11-3 and TRBJ2-2; possibly TRBD2 for D (6 bases). This CDR3 is 15 amino acids long. Germline CDR1 SGHNT, CDR2 YENEEA. In nucleotides, the CDR3 is TGTGCCAGCAGTCCACCTAGCTGGAGACGCGGGGATCTGTTTTTT. This sequence encodes CASSPPSWRRGDLFF.

This clone was recorded many times. Other DNA sequences in the sample encode the same CDR3. The chain joins TRBV18 to TRBJ2-7; 8 bases fit TRBD2. CDR1 KGHSH and CDR2 LQKENI come from the germline V gene. The CDR3 has 15 residues. Trimming cost V 6 bases and J 3 bases; bases outside gene matches: 10. CDR3 nucleotides: TGTGCCAGCTCGCCGGCCGGGGGGGGGGACTACGAGCAGTACTTC. Protein product: CASSPAGGGDYEQYF.

This clone was recorded at least ten times. The chain employs TRBV11-3 and TRBJ2-1, with D tentatively TRBD2 (6 bases). Between the trimmed V and J ends, which lost 3 bases and 0 bases, there was a span of 6 bases. Germline-derived CDR1 and CDR2 are SGHNT and YENEEA. The CDR3 runs to 14 residues. The DNA for the CDR3 is TGTGCCAGCAGCTTCGGGGGCTCCTACAATGAGCAGTTCTTC. Residues: CASSFGGSYNEQFF.

There are a few counts of this clone. A much larger clone differs by one base, so this may be a read error. The V and J genes are TRBV6-1 and TRBJ1-5, with D tentatively TRBD1 (5 bases). From germline, CDR1 is MNHNS and CDR2 SASEGT. The CDR3 loop spans 15 amino acids. Trimming pared 7 bases from V and 3 bases from J, leaving 16 bases between. CDR3 protein: CASISAGFVNQPQHF. The CDR3 nucleotides read TGTGCCAGCATCTCTGCAGGGTTTGTCAATCAGCCCCAGCATTTT.

This clone is medium-sized (0.01 to 0.1%) by share. The rearrangement joins TRBV20-1 to TRBJ2-7, with D possibly TRBD2 on 6 matching bases. The CDR3 runs 15 residues. Germline V gene lookup returns CDR1 DFQATT and CDR2 SNEGSKA (reference sequence). V was cut by 0 bases and J by 4 bases, with 16 bases left in between. This chain's CDR3 is CSARDQTGVDYEQYF. Here the CDR3 DNA reads TGCAGTGCTAGAGATCAAACGGGGGTTGATTACGAGCAGTACTTC.

The genes are TRBV20-1 and TRBJ2-5, with 13 bases lining up with TRBD2. In germline, CDR1 is DFQATT, CDR2 SNEGSKA (reference sequence). The CDR3 loop spans 15 amino acids. The trim removed 6 bases at V and 7 bases at J, leaving 11 bases unmatched. This chain's CDR3 is CSATSGRVWGGTQYF. The CDR3 DNA follows: TGCAGTGCAACTAGCGGGAGGGTTTGGGGAGGGACCCAGTACTTC.

This clone was seen repeatedly, ten times or more. The V and J genes are TRBV30 and TRBJ2-7; D is possibly TRBD1 (6 bases). V was shortened by 3 bases and J by 1 base, with 7 bases between the two germline ends. Germline V lookup: CDR1 GTSNPN, CDR2 SVGIG (reference sequence). CDR3 length: 12 residues. The CDR3 nucleotides are TGTGCCTGGAGACAGGGTTCCTACGAGCAGTACTTC. This translates into CAWRQGSYEQYF.

This clone was seen ten or more times. The chain recombines TRBV28 with TRBJ2-1, with 13 bases lining up with TRBD2. With V trimmed by 7 bases and J by 9 bases, 9 bases remained unmatched. Germline V CDR1 and CDR2: MDHEN, SYDVKM. The CDR3 is made up of 15 amino acids. The CDR3 here is CASTGLAGDGREQFF. The DNA of the CDR3 is TGTGCCAGCACCGGACTAGCGGGAGACGGCCGTGAGCAGTTCTTC.

This clone was detected a few times. V is TRBV12-3 or TRBV12-4 and J is TRBJ2-7, with D unclear. The CDR3 extends over 12 amino acids. V was cut by 1 base and J by 7 bases, with 8 bases left in between. The CDR3 DNA sequence: TGTGCCAGCAGTTTAGTACTGCAAGAGCAGTACTTC. Translated, it gives CASSLVLQEQYF.

This clone has ten or more counts. The genes are TRBV19 and TRBJ2-4; 7 bases align to TRBD2. The germline V gene has CDR1 LNHDA and CDR2 SQIVND (reference sequence). V lost 5 bases, J lost 2 bases, and 15 bases stayed unmatched. The CDR3 is 18 residues long. CDR3 DNA: TGTGCCAGTAGTCCCTTAGGTTGGGGGAGGGTGACCAAAAACATTCAGTACTTC. Translation gives CASSPLGWGRVTKNIQYF. Combining the CDR3 with reference TRBV19 and TRBJ2-4 gives the whole variable domain DGGITQSPKYLFRKEGQNVTLSCEQNLNHDAMYWYRQDPGQGLRLIYYSQIVNDFQKGDIAEGYSVSREKKESFPLTVTSAQKNPTAFYLCASSPLGWGRVTKNIQYFGAGTRLSVL.

In this sample, this clone turned up many times. In DNA, the CDR3 is TGTGCCAGCAGGCCAAGCGGGAGCACAGATACGCAGTATTTT. Translation gives CASRPSGSTDTQYF. This chain connects TRBV12-3 or TRBV12-4 to TRBJ2-3, with D perhaps TRBD2 (6 bases). CDR3 size: 14 residues. Between the trimmed V and J ends, which lost 6 bases and 0 bases, there was a span of 10 bases.

This clone was recorded a few times. Just one base apart from a much larger clone, this may be a read error. The chain recombines TRBV2 with TRBJ1-2; 11 nucleotides line up with TRBD1. The CDR3 contains 17 residues. Trimming cost V 10 bases and J 4 bases; bases outside gene matches: 17. CDR1 SNHLY and CDR2 FYNNEI come from the germline V gene. In nucleotides, the CDR3 is TGTGCCACAGACCCCGGGACAGGGGGGGGTGTTGGCTATGGCTACACCTTC. Translated: CATDPGTGGGVGYGYTF. The full variable domain, rest sourced from reference TRBV2 and TRBJ1-2, is EPEVTQTPSHQVTQMGQEVILRCVPISNHLYFYWYRQILGQKVEFLVSFYNNEISEKSEIFDDQFSVERPDGSNFTLKIRSTKLEDSAMYFCATDPGTGGGVGYGYTFGSGTRLTVV.

This clone was observed many times. This chain joins TRBV2 and TRBJ2-7, with D possibly being TRBD1 (6 bases). The CDR3 totals 14 residues. With 7 bases removed from V and 2 bases from J, the gap between germline ends came to 15 bases. Germline V gene data show CDR1 as SNHLY and CDR2 as FYNNEI. The CDR3 bases are TGTGCCAGCACTTACAGGGTCGGACCCTACGAGCAGTACTTC. Protein sequence: CASTYRVGPYEQYF.